This entry features one TCR beta chain sequence. Original processing notes: Estimation of nucleated cell counts relied on the amplification of reference gene primers. Profiled with immunoSEQ multiplex PCR; TCRdb holds only in-frame clones, not every one. From that table come the V and J calls and clone size; the DNA was used to work out D and trimming. The top ten clones hold around 4% of a sample with 300,000 to 350,000 clones, around 85% of them seen once. The study assigned cohorts using participant-reported clinical history. The ends lost 3 bases at V and 3 bases at J; junction bases unmatched: 4. The CDR3 loop spans 16 amino acids. CDR1 is SGHDT, CDR2 YYEEEE, per germline. The data derive from a study of blood T cell repertoires in COVID-19. As for the study in general: Acute and convalescent COVID-19 specimens originated in the United States, Italy and Spain. Sample material is recorded as cDNA or gDNA derived from T cells, B-cell-depleted T cells, or PBMCs.

The chain uses TRBV5-6 and TRBJ2-6, with 9 nucleotides matching TRBD1. The clonotype comes from a woman aged 40 to 49 with acute COVID-19. Specimen: PBMCs or T cells enriched from blood (not recorded which). Here the CDR3 DNA reads TGTGCCAGCAGCTCACAGGGGGCGCGTGGGGCCAACGTCCTGACTTTC. Translating it yields CASSSQGARGANVLTF. Complete variable domain (other parts from reference TRBV5-6 and TRBJ2-6): DAGVTQSPTHLIKTRGQQVTLRCSPKSGHDTVSWYQQALGQGPQFIFQYYEEEERQRGNFPDRFSGHQFPNYSSELNVNALLLGDSALYLCASSSQGARGANVLTFGAGSRLTVL.